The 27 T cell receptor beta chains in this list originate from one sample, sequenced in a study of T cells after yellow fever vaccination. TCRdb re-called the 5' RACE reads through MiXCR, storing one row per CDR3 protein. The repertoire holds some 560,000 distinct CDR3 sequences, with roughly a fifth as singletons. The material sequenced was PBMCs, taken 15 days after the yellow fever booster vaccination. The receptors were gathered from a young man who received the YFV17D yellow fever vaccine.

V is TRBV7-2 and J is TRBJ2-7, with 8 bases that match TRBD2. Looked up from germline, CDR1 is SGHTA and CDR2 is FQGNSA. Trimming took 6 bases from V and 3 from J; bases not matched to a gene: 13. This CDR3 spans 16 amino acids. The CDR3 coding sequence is TGTGCCAGCAGGCGGGGGGCTCTAGCGGAGATCTACGAGCAGTACTTC. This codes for CASRRGALAEIYEQYF.

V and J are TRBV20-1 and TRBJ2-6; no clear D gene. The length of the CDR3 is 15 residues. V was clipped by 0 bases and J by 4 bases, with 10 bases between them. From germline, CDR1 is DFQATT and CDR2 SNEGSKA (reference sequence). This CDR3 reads CSARDSRSGANVLTF. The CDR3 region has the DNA TGCAGTGCTAGAGATAGCAGGTCAGGGGCCAACGTCCTGACTTTC.

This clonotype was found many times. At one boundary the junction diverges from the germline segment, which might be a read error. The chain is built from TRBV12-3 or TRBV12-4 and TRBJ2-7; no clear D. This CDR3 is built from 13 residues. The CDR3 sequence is CASSFNQASKLDF. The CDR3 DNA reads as TGTGCCAGCAGTTTTAATCAGGCTTCCAAGTTGGACTTC.

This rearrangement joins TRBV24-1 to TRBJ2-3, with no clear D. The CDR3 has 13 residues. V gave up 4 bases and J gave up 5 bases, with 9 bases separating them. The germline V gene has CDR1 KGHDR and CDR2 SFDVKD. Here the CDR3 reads CATSDQYVDTQYF. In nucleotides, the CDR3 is TGTGCCACCAGTGACCAGTACGTAGATACGCAGTATTTT.

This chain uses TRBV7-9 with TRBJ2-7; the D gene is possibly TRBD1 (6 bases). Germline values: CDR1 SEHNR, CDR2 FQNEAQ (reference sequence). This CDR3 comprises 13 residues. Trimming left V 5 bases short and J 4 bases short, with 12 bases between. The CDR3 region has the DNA TGTGCCAGCAGCCAGAACCAGGGGTACGAGCAGTACTTC. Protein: CASSQNQGYEQYF.

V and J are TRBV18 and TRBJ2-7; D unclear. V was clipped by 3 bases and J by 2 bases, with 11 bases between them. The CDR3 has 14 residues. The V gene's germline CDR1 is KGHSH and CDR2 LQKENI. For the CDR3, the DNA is TGTGCCAGCTCACCCGTCGACCTGCCCTACGAGCAGTACTTC. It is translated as CASSPVDLPYEQYF.

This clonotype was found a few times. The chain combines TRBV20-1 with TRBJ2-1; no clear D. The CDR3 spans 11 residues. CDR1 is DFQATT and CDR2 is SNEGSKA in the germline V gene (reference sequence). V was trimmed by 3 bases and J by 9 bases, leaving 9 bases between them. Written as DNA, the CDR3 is TGCAGTGCTAGGGGAAAGGGTGAGCAGTTCTTC. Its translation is CSARGKGEQFF.

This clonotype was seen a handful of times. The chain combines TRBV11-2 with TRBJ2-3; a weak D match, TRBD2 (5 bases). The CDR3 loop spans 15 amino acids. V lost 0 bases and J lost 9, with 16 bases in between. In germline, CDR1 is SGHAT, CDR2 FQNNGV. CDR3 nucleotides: TGTGCCAGCAGCTTAGATGGGCCGCCCAGGAGGACGCAGTATTTT. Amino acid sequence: CASSLDGPPRRTQYF.

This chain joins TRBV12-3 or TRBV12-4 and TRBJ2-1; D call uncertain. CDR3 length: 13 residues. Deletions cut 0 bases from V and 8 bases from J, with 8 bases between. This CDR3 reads CASSLAGNDEQFF. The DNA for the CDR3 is TGTGCCAGCAGTTTAGCGGGAAACGATGAGCAGTTCTTC.

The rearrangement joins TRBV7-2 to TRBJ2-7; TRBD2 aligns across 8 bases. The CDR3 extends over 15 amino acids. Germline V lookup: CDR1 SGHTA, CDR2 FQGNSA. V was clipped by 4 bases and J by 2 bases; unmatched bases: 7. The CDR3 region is CASSSTGTRAYEQYF. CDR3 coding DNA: TGTGCCAGCAGCTCAACCGGGACTAGGGCCTACGAGCAGTACTTC.

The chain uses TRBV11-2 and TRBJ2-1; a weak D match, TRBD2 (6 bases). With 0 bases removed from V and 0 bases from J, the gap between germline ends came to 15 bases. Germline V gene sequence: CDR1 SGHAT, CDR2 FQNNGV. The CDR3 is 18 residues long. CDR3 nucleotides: TGTGCCAGCAGCTTAGAGGTTAGCCGGAGGGTCTCCTACAATGAGCAGTTCTTC. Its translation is CASSLEVSRRVSYNEQFF.

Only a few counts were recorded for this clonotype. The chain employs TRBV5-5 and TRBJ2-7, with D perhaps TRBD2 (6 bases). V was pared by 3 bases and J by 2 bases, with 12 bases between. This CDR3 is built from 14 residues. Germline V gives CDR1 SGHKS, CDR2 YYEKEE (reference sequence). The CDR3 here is CASSSAGRTYEQYF. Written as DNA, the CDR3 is TGTGCCAGCAGCTCCGCGGGGCGAACCTACGAGCAGTACTTC.

The CDR3 nucleotides are TGTGCCAGCAGATCAGGGCAGATACAATGGAGAAATGAGCAGTTCTTC. Its protein product is CASRSGQIQWRNEQFF. This chain joins TRBV6-1 and TRBJ2-1; maybe TRBD1 (5 bases). Germline V CDR1 and CDR2: MNHNS, SASEGT. V lost 6 bases, J lost 7 bases, and 22 bases lay in between. This CDR3 spans 16 amino acids.

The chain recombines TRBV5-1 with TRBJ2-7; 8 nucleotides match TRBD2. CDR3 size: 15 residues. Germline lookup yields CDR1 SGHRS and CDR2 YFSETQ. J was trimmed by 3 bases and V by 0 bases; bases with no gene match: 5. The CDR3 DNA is TGCGCCAGCAGCTTGGATGTAGCGGGGAGCTACGAGCAGTACTTC. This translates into CASSLDVAGSYEQYF.

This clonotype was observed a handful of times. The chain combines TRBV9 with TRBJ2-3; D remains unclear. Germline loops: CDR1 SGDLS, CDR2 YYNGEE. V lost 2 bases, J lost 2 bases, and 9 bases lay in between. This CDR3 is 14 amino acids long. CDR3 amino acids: CASSVGGPTDTQYF. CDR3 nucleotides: TGTGCCAGCAGCGTTGGTGGGCCCACAGATACGCAGTATTTT.

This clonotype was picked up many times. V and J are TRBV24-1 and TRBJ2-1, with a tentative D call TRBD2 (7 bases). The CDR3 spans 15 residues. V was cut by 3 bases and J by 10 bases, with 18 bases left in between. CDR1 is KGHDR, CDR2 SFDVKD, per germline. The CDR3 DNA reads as TGTGCCACCAGTGATCCCCGCGGGGGCCCGGAGGAGCAGTTCTTC. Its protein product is CATSDPRGGPEEQFF.

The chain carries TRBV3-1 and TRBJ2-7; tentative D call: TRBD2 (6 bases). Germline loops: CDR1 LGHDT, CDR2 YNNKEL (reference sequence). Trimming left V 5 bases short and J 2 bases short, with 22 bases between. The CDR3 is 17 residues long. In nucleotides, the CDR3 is TGTGCCAGCAGCGTCGGACTGAGTAGCGGTCCTACCTACGAGCAGTACTTC. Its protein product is CASSVGLSSGPTYEQYF.

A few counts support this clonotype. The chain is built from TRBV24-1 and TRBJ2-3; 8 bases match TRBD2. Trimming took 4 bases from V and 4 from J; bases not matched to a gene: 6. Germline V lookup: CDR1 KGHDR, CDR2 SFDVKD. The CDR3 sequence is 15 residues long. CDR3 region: CATSEPAGVADTQYF. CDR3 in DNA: TGTGCCACCAGTGAGCCAGCGGGAGTGGCAGATACGCAGTATTTT.

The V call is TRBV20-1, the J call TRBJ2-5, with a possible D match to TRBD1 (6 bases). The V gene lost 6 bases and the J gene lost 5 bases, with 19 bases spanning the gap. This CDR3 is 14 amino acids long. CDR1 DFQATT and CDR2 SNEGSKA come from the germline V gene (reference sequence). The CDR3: CSAKTGGRPETQYF. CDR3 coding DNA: TGCAGTGCCAAGACAGGAGGTCGTCCGGAGACCCAGTACTTC.

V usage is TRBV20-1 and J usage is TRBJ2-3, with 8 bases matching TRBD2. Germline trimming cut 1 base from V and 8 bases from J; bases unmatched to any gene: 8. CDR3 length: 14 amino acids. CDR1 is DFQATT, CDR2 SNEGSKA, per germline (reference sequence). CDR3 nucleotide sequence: TGCAGTGCTAGAGCCCCGGGACTAGTTGCTACGCAGTATTTT. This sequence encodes CSARAPGLVATQYF.

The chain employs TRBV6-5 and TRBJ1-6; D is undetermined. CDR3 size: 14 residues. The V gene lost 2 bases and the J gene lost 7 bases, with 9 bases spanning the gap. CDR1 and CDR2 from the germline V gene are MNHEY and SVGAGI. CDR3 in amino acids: CASSYIGWNSPLHF. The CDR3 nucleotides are TGTGCCAGCAGTTACATCGGCTGGAATTCACCCCTCCACTTT.

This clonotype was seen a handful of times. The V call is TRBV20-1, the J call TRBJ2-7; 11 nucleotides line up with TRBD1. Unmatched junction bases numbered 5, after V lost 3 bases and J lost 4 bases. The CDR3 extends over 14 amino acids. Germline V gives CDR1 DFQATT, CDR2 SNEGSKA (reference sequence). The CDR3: CSARTGDRGYEQYF. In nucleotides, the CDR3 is TGCAGTGCTAGGACCGGGGACAGGGGGTACGAGCAGTACTTC.

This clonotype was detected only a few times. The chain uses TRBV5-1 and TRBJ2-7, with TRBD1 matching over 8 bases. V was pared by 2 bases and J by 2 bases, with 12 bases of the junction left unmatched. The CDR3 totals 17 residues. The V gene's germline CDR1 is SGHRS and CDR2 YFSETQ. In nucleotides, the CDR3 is TGCGCCAGCAGCTTAACTTGGACAGGGAAGTCCCCCTACGAGCAGTACTTC. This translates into CASSLTWTGKSPYEQYF. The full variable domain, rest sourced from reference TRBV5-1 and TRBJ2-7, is KAGVTQTPRYLIKTRGQQVTLSCSPISGHRSVSWYQQTPGQGLQFLFEYFSETQRNKGNFPGRFSGRQFSNSRSEMNVSTLELGDSALYLCASSLTWTGKSPYEQYFGPGTRLTVT.

The chain's CDR3 is CATGGQKDEKLFF. CDR3 sequence (DNA): TGTGCCACTGGGGGACAGAAGGATGAAAAACTGTTTTTT. This chain connects TRBV6-1 to TRBJ1-4; 7 bases fit TRBD1. With 10 bases clipped from V and 6 bases from J, the junction kept 8 bases outside the gene matches. Germline loops: CDR1 MNHNS, CDR2 SASEGT. CDR3 length equals 13 residues.

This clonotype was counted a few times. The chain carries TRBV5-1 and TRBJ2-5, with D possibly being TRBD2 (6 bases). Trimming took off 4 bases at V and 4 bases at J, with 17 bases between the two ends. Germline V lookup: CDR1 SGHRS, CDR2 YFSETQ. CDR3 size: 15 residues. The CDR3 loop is CASSAGTARRETQYF. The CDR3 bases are TGCGCCAGCAGCGCCGGGACTGCTAGGAGAGAGACCCAGTACTTC.

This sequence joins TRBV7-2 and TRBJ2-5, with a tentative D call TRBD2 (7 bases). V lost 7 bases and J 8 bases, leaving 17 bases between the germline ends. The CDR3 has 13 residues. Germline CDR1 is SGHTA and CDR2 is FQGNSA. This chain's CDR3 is CASTAGAGSTQYF. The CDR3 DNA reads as TGTGCCAGCACCGCGGGGGCGGGGTCTACCCAGTACTTC.

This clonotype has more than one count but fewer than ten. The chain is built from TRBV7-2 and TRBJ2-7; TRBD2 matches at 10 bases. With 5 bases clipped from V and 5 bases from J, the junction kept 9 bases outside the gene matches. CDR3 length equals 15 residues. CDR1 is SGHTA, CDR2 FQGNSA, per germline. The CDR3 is CASSPVAGGSHEQYF. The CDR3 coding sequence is TGTGCCAGCAGCCCCGTAGCGGGAGGATCCCACGAGCAGTACTTC.